What follows are 27 T cell receptor beta chains derived from one specimen sequenced in a study of beta chain features in type 1 diabetes. Study-level results: TCRB CDR3s from Type 1 diabetes patients were moderately but significantly shorter in all four CD4+ subsets.

The antigens these receptors bind are not known. Reverse transcription of all isolated RNA meant that expressed TCRB transcripts were sequenced. Only in-frame clones appear in the TCRdb table, and some are missing; sequencing was by immunoSEQ multiplex PCR. This table holds roughly 300,000 clones, approximately 9.9% found once. Sequencing input: central memory CD4+ T cells from blood. Every receptor here comes from a man aged 25-45 years with type 1 diabetes.

This clone was counted many times. The chain joins TRBV9 to TRBJ1-2; TRBD1 matches at 7 bases. This CDR3 is built from 12 residues. V was clipped by 4 bases and J by 6 bases; unmatched bases: 3. Looked up from germline, CDR1 is SGDLS and CDR2 is YYNGEE. The CDR3 here is CASSLGTDGYTF. The CDR3, as DNA: TGTGCCAGCAGCCTCGGGACAGATGGCTACACCTTC.

The chain has TRBV7-8 and TRBJ2-1; possible D gene TRBD2, 6 bases. Germline-derived CDR1 and CDR2 are SGHVS and FQNEAQ. V lost 1 base, J lost 7 bases, and 11 bases lay in between. There are 14 residues in the CDR3. CDR3 sequence: CASSLDERANEQFF. For the CDR3, the DNA is TGTGCCAGCAGCTTAGACGAGCGGGCAAATGAGCAGTTCTTC.

Ten or more counts support this clone. The genes are TRBV7-8 and TRBJ1-1; D remains unclear. Germline CDR1 SGHVS, CDR2 FQNEAQ. The CDR3 is 13 amino acids. Between the trimmed V and J ends, which lost 5 bases and 1 base, there was a span of 8 bases. CDR3: CASSLLWNTEAFF. CDR3 in DNA: TGTGCCAGCAGCCTCTTGTGGAACACTGAAGCTTTCTTT.

This rearrangement joins TRBV15 to TRBJ1-4; a weak D match, TRBD1 (5 bases). Germline V gene lookup returns CDR1 LNHNV and CDR2 YYDKDF (reference sequence). CDR3 length: 15 amino acids. Between the trimmed V and J ends, which lost 7 bases and 3 bases, there was a span of 15 bases. The CDR3 nucleotides read TGTGCCACCACCCCAAATGGGGGGGCTAATGAAAAACTGTTTTTT. Residues: CATTPNGGANEKLFF. Full variable domain (rest looked up from reference TRBV15 and TRBJ1-4): DAMVIQNPRYQVTQFGKPVTLSCSQTLNHNVMYWYQQKSSQAPKLLFHYYDKDFNNEADTPDNFQSRRPNTSFCFLDIRSPGLGDTAMYLCATTPNGGANEKLFFGSGTQLSVL.

The table lists this clone with a few counts. The gene calls are TRBV7-9 and TRBJ2-2; D is tentatively TRBD1 or TRBD2 (5 bases each). Trimming took 0 bases from V and 6 from J, leaving 11 bases between them. The germline V gene encodes CDR1 SEHNR and CDR2 FQNEAQ (reference sequence). This CDR3 has 15 residues. CDR3 in amino acids: CASSLAGGISGELFF. CDR3 nucleotides: TGTGCCAGCAGCTTAGCTGGGGGAATCTCCGGGGAGCTGTTTTTT.

The chain employs TRBV7-2 and TRBJ2-7; TRBD2 agrees at 15 bases. The germline gives CDR1 SGHTA, CDR2 FQGNSA. This CDR3 comprises 17 residues. Germline trimming cut 6 bases from V and 1 base from J; bases unmatched to any gene: 7. CDR3: CASSSGLAGGRSYEQYF. The CDR3 bases are TGTGCCAGCAGTTCCGGACTAGCGGGGGGGCGTTCCTACGAGCAGTACTTC.

This clone was observed a few times. The chain links TRBV6-1 to TRBJ2-4, with D possibly being TRBD1 or TRBD2 (5 bases each). Germline V gene lookup returns CDR1 MNHNS and CDR2 SASEGT. The CDR3 consists of 13 residues. V lost 5 bases and J lost 6, with 11 bases in between. CDR3 DNA: TGTGCCAGCAGTCGGGACGGTGCAAACATTCAGTACTTC. This gives the protein CASSRDGANIQYF.

The chain combines TRBV28 with TRBJ2-6; D uncertain. Germline-derived CDR1 and CDR2 are MDHEN and SYDVKM. The CDR3 runs 12 residues. Trimming took off 7 bases at V and 5 bases at J, with 6 bases between the two ends. The CDR3 DNA is TGTGCCAGCACCAACAGGGCCAACGTCCTGACTTTC. This encodes CASTNRANVLTF.

This sequence joins TRBV5-1 and TRBJ1-1; 7 nucleotides line up with TRBD1. Trimming at V came to 4 bases and at J to 0 bases, leaving 9 bases not matched to a gene. CDR1 is SGHRS and CDR2 is YFSETQ in the germline V gene. There are 16 residues in the CDR3. The CDR3, as DNA: TGCGCCAGCAGCGCGGCAGGGGGAGCGATGAACACTGAAGCTTTCTTT. Translating it yields CASSAAGGAMNTEAFF.

This clone came up a few times. The chain combines TRBV6-6 with TRBJ1-2; 7 bases are a match to TRBD1. The CDR3 runs to 14 residues. Germline-derived CDR1 and CDR2 are MNHNY and SVGAGI (reference sequence). J lost 3 bases, V lost 6 bases, and 7 bases had no gene match. The CDR3 nucleotides read TGTGCCAGCAGGGAACAGGGGAAGGACTATGGCTACACCTTC. It is translated as CASREQGKDYGYTF.

In DNA form, the CDR3 reads TGTGCCAGCCCAGTTATCTGGCCACCCCTACGCTACGAGCAGTACTTC. As protein: CASPVIWPPLRYEQYF. The chain combines TRBV21-1 with TRBJ2-7. TRBV21-1 is shown as a pseudogene. The length of the CDR3 is 16 residues.

This chain joins TRBV6-6 and TRBJ1-2; a possible D gene is TRBD1 (5 bases). Trimming took off 6 bases at V and 1 base at J, with 9 bases between the two ends. The V gene's germline CDR1 is MNHNY and CDR2 SVGAGI (reference sequence). The CDR3 loop spans 13 amino acids. CDR3 sequence: CASRTDSNYGYTF. The CDR3, as DNA: TGTGCCAGCAGGACCGACAGTAACTATGGCTACACCTTC.

The chain links TRBV10-1 to TRBJ1-1; 9 nucleotides match TRBD1. Germline V gene sequence: CDR1 WNHNN, CDR2 SYGVQD (reference sequence). With V trimmed by 5 bases and J by 0 bases, 4 bases remained unmatched. CDR3 length equals 15 residues. The CDR3 nucleotides are TGCGCCAGCAGTCCGGGACAGGGCATGAACACTGAAGCTTTCTTT. The encoded protein is CASSPGQGMNTEAFF.

A few counts support this clone. This chain connects TRBV29-1 to TRBJ2-5; the D is unclear. CDR3 size: 12 residues. Trimming shortened V by 7 bases and J by 11 bases, and 20 bases separated the two germline ends. Germline V gives CDR1 SQVTM, CDR2 ANQGSEA. Here the CDR3 reads CSGVRKGGEQYF. The CDR3 DNA follows: TGCAGCGGGGTTCGGAAAGGCGGTGAGCAGTACTTC.

The gene calls are TRBV6-5 and TRBJ2-3, with D maybe TRBD1 (5 bases). The ends were cut back, 6 bases at V and 5 bases at J, with 15 bases in the middle. The CDR3 is made up of 14 amino acids. Germline V gene sequence: CDR1 MNHEY, CDR2 SVGAGI. This CDR3 is CASRSLVGEDTQYF. For the CDR3, the DNA is TGTGCCAGCAGATCCCTGGTAGGGGAAGATACGCAGTATTTT.

This clone was recorded a few times. V usage is TRBV18 and J usage is TRBJ2-7; 14 nucleotides agree with TRBD2. V was clipped by 4 bases and J by 4 bases; unmatched bases: 3. Germline-derived CDR1 and CDR2 are KGHSH and LQKENI. The CDR3 length is 15 residues. CDR3 protein: CASSQGLAGEYEQYF. The CDR3 DNA sequence: TGTGCCAGCTCACAGGGACTAGCGGGGGAGTACGAGCAGTACTTC.

The chain couples TRBV7-2 to TRBJ2-7; 7 nucleotides align to TRBD1. The CDR3 covers 15 residues. Per the germline V gene, CDR1 is SGHTA and CDR2 is FQGNSA. V lost 5 bases and J lost 4; bases outside the gene matches: 11. CDR3 coding DNA: TGTGCCAGCAGCACACAGGGGTCGCCATTGTACGAGCAGTACTTC. This sequence encodes CASSTQGSPLYEQYF.

The J gene is TRBJ1-2, the V gene TRBV7-9; D is undetermined. Per germline, CDR1 SEHNR and CDR2 FQNEAQ (reference sequence). V lost 3 bases to trimming and J lost 9 bases, with 11 bases between them. The CDR3 totals 12 residues. CDR3 DNA sequence: TGTGCCAGCAGCTTCGGCAGTCGAAGCTACACCTTC. Its protein is CASSFGSRSYTF.

The table lists this clone with many counts. The chain links TRBV4-3 to TRBJ1-2; a possible D gene is TRBD1 (5 bases). This CDR3 comprises 13 residues. V was trimmed by 4 bases and J by 8 bases, leaving 14 bases between them. The germline V gene has CDR1 LGHNA and CDR2 YSLEER. The CDR3, as DNA: TGCGCCAGCAGCCTCACAGACAGTGGCGGCTACACCTTC. Translated, it gives CASSLTDSGGYTF.

J is TRBJ2-7 and V is TRBV30; D is uncertain. Trimming cost V 7 bases and J 7 bases, with 14 bases left between them. CDR1 is GTSNPN and CDR2 is SVGIG in the germline V gene (reference sequence). CDR3 length: 11 residues. DNA for the CDR3: TGTGCCTTTACACGGACGAGAGAGCAGTACTTC. It is translated as CAFTRTREQYF.

This sequence joins TRBV29-1 and TRBJ2-1; 7 bases agree with TRBD1. V lost 1 base to trimming and J lost 10 bases; unmatched junction nucleotides: 10. CDR3 length equals 14 residues. Looked up from germline, CDR1 is SQVTM and CDR2 is ANQGSEA. CDR3 nucleotide sequence: TGCAGCGTTGAAGGTACGACAGGGCCGTTGGAGCAGTTCTTC. Amino acid sequence: CSVEGTTGPLEQFF.

V usage is TRBV27 and J usage is TRBJ2-6; D is unclear. Trimming left V 5 bases short and J 0 bases short, with 11 bases between. Germline V gene lookup returns CDR1 MNHEY and CDR2 SMNVEV (reference sequence). The CDR3 extends over 16 amino acids. The DNA of the CDR3 is TGTGCCAGCAGTGATTCTGGTTTCTCTGGGGCCAACGTCCTGACTTTC. It yields the protein CASSDSGFSGANVLTF.

This clone was counted at least ten times. The chain carries TRBV5-1 and TRBJ1-2, with D unclear. The CDR3 totals 12 residues. Germline V CDR1 and CDR2: SGHRS, YFSETQ. V lost 7 bases, J lost 4 bases, and 11 bases lay in between. Here the CDR3 DNA reads TGCGCCAGCGGCGACACTTTCTATGGCTACACCTTC. It translates to CASGDTFYGYTF.

This clone showed up just a few times. The chain uses TRBV10-3 and TRBJ2-3; 14 bases agree with TRBD2. Trimming cost V 5 bases and J 3 bases; bases outside gene matches: 7. Germline V gene data show CDR1 as ENHRY and CDR2 as SYGVKD. The CDR3 runs to 17 residues. The CDR3 sequence: CAISPGTSGGFTDTQYF. The CDR3 DNA reads TGTGCCATCAGTCCCGGGACTAGCGGGGGTTTTACAGATACGCAGTATTTT.

This clone was detected ten times or more. The identical CDR3 is also encoded by other nucleotide sequences in the sample. The V gene is TRBV4-1, the J gene TRBJ1-5; no clear D. The CDR3 length is 15 residues. Germline V gives CDR1 MGHRA, CDR2 YSYEKL. Deletions cut 0 bases from V and 4 bases from J, with 10 bases between. Here the CDR3 reads CASSQEAGGNQPQHF. The CDR3 coding sequence is TGCGCCAGCAGCCAAGAAGCCGGCGGAAATCAGCCCCAGCATTTT.

The sample holds a few counts of this clone. The V call is TRBV5-1, the J call TRBJ1-2, with D possibly matching TRBD1 (5 bases). V was clipped by 2 bases and J by 7 bases, with 9 bases between them. The CDR3 consists of 12 residues. Per germline, CDR1 SGHRS and CDR2 YFSETQ. The CDR3 protein is CASSLGEAGYTF. The CDR3 DNA is TGCGCCAGCAGCTTAGGGGAGGCTGGCTACACCTTC.

This clone was seen a handful of times. V usage is TRBV19 and J usage is TRBJ1-4, with 7 bases aligning to TRBD1. V shed 3 bases, J shed 7 bases, and the junction held 14 bases outside the gene matches. Germline V gene sequence: CDR1 LNHDA, CDR2 SQIVND (reference sequence). The CDR3 covers 17 residues. The chain's CDR3 is CASSMGLTGDRGEKLFF. CDR3 bases: TGTGCCAGTAGTATGGGCCTCACAGGGGATAGAGGTGAAAAACTGTTTTTT.